The 25 T cell receptor beta chains reported below all come from one sample, sequenced in a study of OX40 agonist ivuxolimab in advanced cancers. The repertoire was sequenced with immunoSEQ multiplex PCR; TCRdb's copy has only in-frame clones and lacks some. The sample lists about 32,000 clones, roughly 80% occurring once. The source material was CD4+ or CD8+ T cells sorted from blood, sampled in a trial of the OX40 agonist ivuxolimab. These receptors came from an adult with an advanced solid tumor such as melanoma, head and neck, liver or kidney cancer.

This clone was seen a handful of times. The chain joins TRBV7-2 to TRBJ1-2, with D hard to call. V lost 5 bases and J lost 1, with 8 bases in between. Germline lookup yields CDR1 SGHTA and CDR2 FQGNSA. The CDR3 is 13 residues long. The CDR3 is CASSGQLNYGYTF. The CDR3 DNA is TGTGCCAGCAGCGGGCAGCTTAACTATGGCTACACCTTC.

Here the CDR3 reads CASSLDAASYNEQFF. DNA for the CDR3: TGTGCCAGCAGCTTAGATGCAGCCTCCTACAATGAGCAGTTCTTC. V is TRBV11-3 and J is TRBJ2-1; D gene ambiguous. Germline loops: CDR1 SGHNT, CDR2 YENEEA. The CDR3 length is 15 residues. V was shortened by 0 bases and J by 0 bases, with 6 bases between the two germline ends.

This clone was seen once. V usage is TRBV7-2 and J usage is TRBJ2-2, with TRBD2 matching 9 bases. Germline-derived CDR1 and CDR2 are SGHTA and FQGNSA. The CDR3 sequence is 16 residues long. V shed 4 bases and J 7 bases; nucleotides not matched to a gene: 10. The CDR3 DNA sequence: TGTGCCAGCAGCTCCCAGGCTAGCGGGGTTGTCGGGGAGCTGTTTTTT. This gives the protein CASSSQASGVVGELFF.

CDR3 DNA: TGTGCCAGCAGTTACTCATCAGGGGCAACTAATGAAAAACTGTTTTTT. It encodes CASSYSSGATNEKLFF. The rearrangement links TRBV6-6 to TRBJ1-4; D possibly corresponds to TRBD1 (6 bases). Trimming removed 0 bases from V and 0 bases from J, with 8 bases in between. Germline loops: CDR1 MNHNY, CDR2 SVGAGI (reference sequence). This CDR3 spans 16 amino acids.

This chain connects TRBV11-3 to TRBJ2-5, with D possibly matching TRBD1 (6 bases). There are 13 residues in the CDR3. V lost 6 bases, J lost 5 bases, and 13 bases lay in between. Germline-derived CDR1 and CDR2 are SGHNT and YENEEA. The CDR3 nucleotides read TGTGCCAGCAGTTTCAGGGGTTCCGAGACCCAGTACTTC. Its protein is CASSFRGSETQYF.

This chain links TRBV6-5 with TRBJ1-1; TRBD1 agrees at 10 bases. The V gene end was trimmed by 0 bases and the J gene end by 6 bases; junction bases not matched to a gene: 1. The CDR3 runs 14 residues. Germline CDR1 MNHEY, CDR2 SVGAGI. This CDR3 reads CASSYSGTGAEAFF. The DNA for the CDR3 is TGTGCCAGCAGTTACTCGGGGACAGGGGCTGAAGCTTTCTTT.

This sequence joins TRBV6-1 and TRBJ1-2; TRBD1 might be the D (5 bases). The CDR3 runs to 18 residues. Germline V gives CDR1 MNHNS, CDR2 SASEGT. Deletions cut 2 bases from V and 4 bases from J, with 23 bases between. CDR3 nucleotides: TGTGCCAGCAGTGAATGGACTTCGGGGGAATGGGTTAGCTATGGCTACACCTTC. Amino acids: CASSEWTSGEWVSYGYTF.

The chain uses TRBV19 and TRBJ1-1; D unclear. This CDR3 has 11 amino acids. Germline CDR1 reads LNHDA; CDR2 reads SQIVND (reference sequence). V was pared by 6 bases and J by 1 base, with 3 bases between. Written as DNA, the CDR3 is TGTGCCAGTAGACAGAACACTGAAGCTTTCTTT. This sequence encodes CASRQNTEAFF.

The chain is built from TRBV11-2 and TRBJ1-4; no reliable D call. CDR3 length: 15 amino acids. V dropped 0 bases and J dropped 8 bases, with 13 bases sitting between them. Germline V lookup: CDR1 SGHAT, CDR2 FQNNGV. The CDR3 sequence is CASSLEVGVREKLFF. In nucleotides, the CDR3 is TGTGCCAGCAGCTTAGAAGTGGGAGTAAGGGAAAAACTGTTTTTT.

The chain combines TRBV9 with TRBJ2-2, with 11 bases fitting TRBD1. The V segment lost 3 bases and the J segment 7 bases; nucleotides outside the gene matches: 5. The CDR3 runs 15 residues. The germline V gene has CDR1 SGDLS and CDR2 YYNGEE. DNA for the CDR3: TGTGCCAGCAGCGGACCCGGGACAGGGGGCGGGGAGCTGTTTTTT. Its protein product is CASSGPGTGGGELFF.

The V call is TRBV27, the J call TRBJ1-1; 8 bases align to TRBD1. CDR3 length: 12 amino acids. Germline values: CDR1 MNHEY, CDR2 SMNVEV (reference sequence). The V segment lost 2 bases and the J segment 10 bases; nucleotides outside the gene matches: 3. The chain's CDR3 is CASSLRQGRAFF. CDR3 coding DNA: TGTGCCAGCAGTTTACGACAGGGGAGAGCTTTCTTT.

The chain combines TRBV5-1 with TRBJ2-7, with 8 nucleotides matching TRBD2. The CDR3 spans 13 residues. Per the germline V gene, CDR1 is SGHRS and CDR2 is YFSETQ. Trimming took 4 bases from V and 6 from J; bases not matched to a gene: 6. DNA of the CDR3: TGCGCCAGCAGCCAAGCGGGAGCAGGCGAGCAGTACTTC. Translating it yields CASSQAGAGEQYF.

The chain couples TRBV7-6 to TRBJ2-3; perhaps TRBD2 as D (6 bases). V shed 3 bases and J shed 1 base, with 11 bases lying between them. The germline V gene encodes CDR1 SGHVS and CDR2 FNYEAQ. The CDR3 extends over 15 amino acids. As DNA, the CDR3 is TGTGCCAGCAGCTTCGGGCGGGGCGGCACAGATACGCAGTATTTT. This gives the protein CASSFGRGGTDTQYF.

The chain uses TRBV7-6 and TRBJ1-2, with D possibly being TRBD1 (5 bases). Trimming pared 5 bases from V and 8 bases from J, leaving 18 bases between. The germline V gene encodes CDR1 SGHVS and CDR2 FNYEAQ. The CDR3 contains 14 residues. The CDR3 loop is CASSVSGTSVGYTF. The CDR3 nucleotides read TGTGCCAGCAGCGTCTCCGGGACGTCGGTGGGCTACACCTTC.

This clone was recorded only once. The genes are TRBV6-5 and TRBJ2-7; no definite D call. Trimming took 8 bases from V and 4 from J, leaving 15 bases between them. Germline V gives CDR1 MNHEY, CDR2 SVGAGI. CDR3 length: 13 amino acids. The CDR3 loop is CASGSRVRYEQYF. The CDR3 DNA is TGTGCCAGCGGAAGTAGGGTAAGGTACGAGCAGTACTTC.

J is TRBJ2-2 and V is TRBV7-8; D is unresolved. V shed 1 base and J shed 7 bases, with 10 bases lying between them. CDR1 SGHVS and CDR2 FQNEAQ come from the germline V gene. The length of the CDR3 is 14 residues. This CDR3 reads CASSLVHRLGELFF. The CDR3 DNA sequence: TGTGCCAGCAGCTTAGTGCATAGACTCGGGGAGCTGTTTTTT. Complete variable domain (other parts from reference TRBV7-8 and TRBJ2-2): GAGVSQSPRYKVAKRGQDVALRCDPISGHVSLFWYQQALGQGPEFLTYFQNEAQLDKSGLPSDRFFAERPEGSVSTLKIQRTQQEDSAVYLCASSLVHRLGELFFGEGSRLTVL.

The CDR3 DNA sequence: TGTGCCAGCAGCCGAGGGACATTAGTTTTGAACACTGAAGCTTTCTTT. It codes for CASSRGTLVLNTEAFF. The rearrangement uses TRBV7-9 and TRBJ1-1; D is perhaps TRBD1 (6 bases). V lost 5 bases to trimming and J lost 0 bases, with 16 bases between them. This CDR3 contains 16 residues. Germline values: CDR1 SEHNR, CDR2 FQNEAQ (reference sequence).

This clone was observed a handful of times. The chain couples TRBV18 to TRBJ2-3, with unresolved D. Deletions cut 3 bases from V and 5 bases from J, with 6 bases between. CDR3 size: 12 residues. Germline loops: CDR1 KGHSH, CDR2 LQKENI. CDR3 amino acids: CASSPNRDTQYF. The CDR3 DNA is TGTGCCAGCTCACCGAATCGAGATACGCAGTATTTT.

CDR3 sequence reads: CSGSVGANQPQHF. In DNA, the CDR3 is TGCAGCGGATCAGTGGGGGCCAATCAGCCCCAGCATTTT. The chain recombines TRBV29-1 with TRBJ1-5, with D perhaps matching TRBD1 (6 bases). V was clipped by 7 bases and J by 3 bases, with 13 bases between them. Germline V gene sequence: CDR1 SQVTM, CDR2 ANQGSEA. CDR3 size: 13 residues.

The CDR3 nucleotides read TGTGCCAGCAGTTTATCGAGGGGCATCATTGAGCAGTTCTTC. This codes for CASSLSRGIIEQFF. The chain joins TRBV28 to TRBJ2-1; possibly TRBD1 or TRBD2 for D (5 bases each). V lost 1 base and J lost 9, with 13 bases in between. The CDR3 runs to 14 residues. Germline CDR1 is MDHEN and CDR2 is SYDVKM.

The CDR3 DNA reads TGTGCCAGCAGCCTCGGGACGGCAATTTATTCACCCCTCCACTTT. Its translation: CASSLGTAIYSPLHF. The chain links TRBV6-5 to TRBJ1-6; TRBD1 is a possible D gene (5 bases). Germline CDR1 reads MNHEY; CDR2 reads SVGAGI. Trimming removed 6 bases from V and 8 bases from J, with 17 bases in between. This CDR3 has 15 amino acids.

The V call is TRBV7-8, the J call TRBJ2-1; the match to TRBD2 covers 9 bases. CDR1 is SGHVS, CDR2 FQNEAQ, per germline. CDR3 length: 14 residues. The V and J ends lost 6 bases and 7 bases, in that order; junction bases with no gene match: 7. The CDR3 region has the DNA TGTGCCAGCAGTCATTCTAGCGGGGCTAATGAGCAGTTCTTC. It yields the protein CASSHSSGANEQFF. The variable domain in full, completed from reference TRBV7-8 and TRBJ2-1, reads GAGVSQSPRYKVAKRGQDVALRCDPISGHVSLFWYQQALGQGPEFLTYFQNEAQLDKSGLPSDRFFAERPEGSVSTLKIQRTQQEDSAVYLCASSHSSGANEQFFGPGTRLTVL.

This clone appeared a few times. V and J are TRBV11-2 and TRBJ1-6; the match to TRBD1 covers 7 bases. The CDR3 totals 15 residues. Unmatched junction bases numbered 11, after V lost 5 bases and J lost 10 bases. The V gene's germline CDR1 is SGHAT and CDR2 FQNNGV. The CDR3 loop reads CASSIRQGNSSPLHF. DNA for the CDR3: TGTGCCAGCAGCATAAGACAGGGAAACTCGTCACCCCTCCACTTT.

The chain has TRBV7-9 and TRBJ1-4; TRBD1 might be the D (6 bases). CDR1 is SEHNR and CDR2 is FQNEAQ in the germline V gene (reference sequence). Trimming removed 8 bases at V and 7 bases at J, with 17 bases between. The CDR3 is made up of 14 amino acids. This CDR3 reads CASGIRGQGEKLFF. For the CDR3, the DNA is TGTGCCAGCGGTATTCGGGGGCAGGGTGAAAAACTGTTTTTT.

The gene calls are TRBV7-2 and TRBJ2-1; TRBD2 matches at 11 bases. There are 16 residues in the CDR3. V was pared by 1 base and J by 4 bases, with 3 bases of the junction left unmatched. Germline V lookup: CDR1 SGHTA, CDR2 FQGNSA. CDR3 DNA sequence: TGTGCCAGCAGCTTAGTAGGGACTAGCGGTTACAATGAGCAGTTCTTC. This translates into CASSLVGTSGYNEQFF.